This TCR beta chain was profiled in a study of cytomegalovirus exposure and HLA in healthy donors. Study information: Within an early data release were around 80 million unique TCRs drawn from HLA-typed donors.

The PCR contained 60 Vbeta and 13 Jbeta primers. TCRdb's table, derived via immunoSEQ multiplex PCR, lists solely in-frame clones and lacks some. The data show over 200,000 clones, just under 85% seen once. Findings and limits, study-wide: V- and J-gene trimming of TCR beta was linked (in a later analysis) to a missense DCLRE1C variant. Within the data, a cluster of highly shared sequence variants was likely a sequencing artifact. Listed as cytomegalovirus-associated were 170 or so TCR beta chains.

With regard to this clone: Its target is unknown.

The CDR3 consists of 15 residues. Germline CDR1 is MDHEN and CDR2 is SYDVKM. Trimming took 3 bases from V and 0 from J, leaving 12 bases between them. The specimen sequenced was PBMCs. The TCR comes from a woman between 40 and 55 years old in good health and CMV-seronegative. The rearrangement joins TRBV28 to TRBJ2-7; TRBD2 is a possible D gene (5 bases). CDR3 sequence: CASSFSEVSSYEQYF. In DNA, the CDR3 is TGTGCCAGCAGTTTTTCGGAGGTGAGCTCCTACGAGCAGTACTTC.